What follows are 11 T cell receptor beta chains derived from one specimen sequenced in a study of T cells after yellow fever vaccination. MiXCR was run by TCRdb on the 5' RACE reads, yielding one entry per CDR3 protein. Here the sample spans 230,000 or so distinct CDR3 sequences, roughly 6.2% being singletons. The material sequenced was CD4+ T cells sorted from PBMCs, taken on the day of the yellow fever booster vaccination. All receptors derive from a man aged 25-45 years who received the YFV17D yellow fever vaccine.

This chain uses TRBV7-3 with TRBJ2-5; weak D call: TRBD1 (6 bases). In germline, CDR1 is SGHTA, CDR2 FQGTGA. Trimming took off 2 bases at V and 4 bases at J, with 14 bases between the two ends. This CDR3 is 15 amino acids long. The CDR3 protein is CASSLARGAGETQYF. CDR3 DNA: TGTGCCAGCAGCTTAGCCAGGGGCGCGGGAGAGACCCAGTACTTC.

This clonotype came up a few times. The chain has TRBV7-2 and TRBJ2-7; D is ambiguous. Per the germline V gene, CDR1 is SGHTA and CDR2 is FQGNSA. This CDR3 region has 14 residues. Trimming cost V 3 bases and J 0 bases, with 9 bases left between them. CDR3 nucleotide sequence: TGTGCCAGCAGCTTTTGGGGAAGCTCCTACGAGCAGTACTTC. Protein: CASSFWGSSYEQYF. The variable domain in full, with the rest retrieved from reference TRBV7-2 and TRBJ2-7, is GAGVSQSPSNKVTEKGKDVELRCDPISGHTALYWYRQSLGQGLEFLIYFQGNSAPDKSGLPSDRFSAERTGGSVSTLTIQRTQQEDSAVYLCASSFWGSSYEQYFGPGTRLTVT.

In this sample, this clonotype turned up a few times. The chain links TRBV5-1 to TRBJ2-3; D remains ambiguous. V lost 0 bases, J lost 2 bases, and 10 bases lay in between. The CDR3 has 15 residues. The germline CDR1 and CDR2 sequences are SGHRS and YFSETQ. The CDR3 here is CASSLVGKLTDTQYF. The CDR3 nucleotides are TGCGCCAGCAGCTTGGTTGGGAAGCTCACAGATACGCAGTATTTT.

This clonotype was counted at least ten times. The chain combines TRBV29-1 with TRBJ2-5, with D possibly TRBD1 on 5 matching bases. The CDR3 spans 12 residues. The V and J ends lost 4 bases and 5 bases respectively, with 11 bases between them. Germline CDR1 SQVTM, CDR2 ANQGSEA. The CDR3: CSVGRGEETQYF. The CDR3 DNA follows: TGCAGCGTTGGAAGGGGCGAGGAGACCCAGTACTTC.

In this sample, this clonotype turned up many times. The chain joins TRBV20-1 to TRBJ2-3; weak D call: TRBD2 (5 bases). V shed 3 bases and J shed 0 bases, with 13 bases lying between them. There are 15 residues in the CDR3. Germline V CDR1 and CDR2: DFQATT, SNEGSKA (reference sequence). DNA of the CDR3: TGCAGTGCTAGTTTGCGGGCATACAGCACAGATACGCAGTATTTT. This translates into CSASLRAYSTDTQYF.

This clonotype was detected many times. The chain joins TRBV20-1 to TRBJ2-5; D remains unclear. From germline, CDR1 is DFQATT and CDR2 SNEGSKA (reference sequence). This CDR3 has 13 amino acids. V lost 3 bases, J lost 1 base, and 9 bases lay in between. The CDR3, as DNA: TGCAGTGCTAGGAGCCCTCTCCAAGAGACCCAGTACTTC. This sequence encodes CSARSPLQETQYF.

The V call is TRBV19, the J call TRBJ2-2, with unresolved D. The CDR3 is 13 residues long. V lost 3 bases and J lost 9, with 11 bases in between. CDR1 is LNHDA and CDR2 is SQIVND in the germline V gene (reference sequence). The CDR3 is CASSILGTWELFF. The CDR3 DNA reads TGTGCCAGTAGTATTCTAGGAACTTGGGAGCTGTTTTTT.

The chain carries TRBV7-3 and TRBJ2-2; TRBD1 aligns across 7 bases. Germline V gene data show CDR1 as SGHTA and CDR2 as FQGTGA. This CDR3 spans 14 amino acids. V trimming: 9 bases; J trimming: 4 bases; junction bases outside the gene matches: 8. CDR3 loop: CASGKTGLTGELFF. The CDR3 DNA reads as TGTGCCAGTGGGAAGACAGGGCTCACCGGGGAGCTGTTTTTT. The full variable domain, in which reference TRBV7-3 and TRBJ2-2 provide the parts outside the CDR3, is GAGVSQTPSNKVTEKGKYVELRCDPISGHTALYWYRQSLGQGPEFLIYFQGTGAADDSGLPNDRFFAVRPEGSVSTLKIQRTERGDSAVYLCASGKTGLTGELFFGEGSRLTVL.

This clonotype was seen more than once but under ten times. The gene calls are TRBV4-3 and TRBJ1-2; possible D gene TRBD1, 5 bases. V was clipped by 4 bases and J by 3 bases, with 12 bases between them. The germline CDR1 and CDR2 sequences are LGHNA and YSLEER. CDR3 length: 14 amino acids. The chain's CDR3 is CASSRLLGDYGYTF. Here the CDR3 DNA reads TGCGCCAGCAGCCGACTATTGGGGGACTATGGCTACACCTTC.

The chain recombines TRBV10-3 with TRBJ2-1; possibly TRBD1 for D (6 bases). Germline values: CDR1 ENHRY, CDR2 SYGVKD. This CDR3 is 16 amino acids long. Trimming removed 10 bases at V and 9 bases at J, with 28 bases between. The CDR3 region is CATDEGGSTIPGEQFF. The CDR3 nucleotides read TGTGCCACGGACGAAGGGGGATCGACTATCCCGGGTGAGCAGTTCTTC.

The chain uses TRBV12-3 or TRBV12-4 and TRBJ1-1; tentatively, D is TRBD1 (5 bases). V gave up 6 bases and J gave up 8 bases, with 13 bases separating them. The CDR3 contains 12 residues. CDR3 DNA sequence: TGTGCCAGCAGCACAGGATGGACAGAAGCTTTCTTT. Residues: CASSTGWTEAFF.